The 29 T cell receptor beta chains reported below all come from one sample, sequenced in a study of identical twins. TCRdb independently ran MiXCR on the 5' RACE reads; one entry per CDR3 protein. The sample gives 500,000 to 650,000 distinct CDR3 sequences, around 22% of which show up once; more than 0.4% is in the top ten. Separately, the same data were catalogued under a study of yellow fever vaccine responses in identical twins.

Source material: CD4+ T cells sorted from blood. The receptors were gathered from a woman under 30 in good health.

This clonotype was seen more than once but under ten times. CDR3 in amino acids: CASSIPAGTGGTDTQYF. Here the CDR3 DNA reads TGTGCCAGTAGTATCCCCGCCGGGACAGGGGGCACAGATACGCAGTATTTT. This chain joins TRBV19 and TRBJ2-3; TRBD1 aligns across 10 bases. Germline V CDR1 and CDR2: LNHDA, SQIVND (reference sequence). The CDR3 totals 17 residues. Trimming cost V 3 bases and J 1 base; bases outside gene matches: 7.

This clonotype appeared a few times. CDR3 DNA sequence: TGTGCCAGCAGGGGGACAGGGTACAATGAGCAGTTCTTC. Translation: CASRGTGYNEQFF. The chain links TRBV6-1 to TRBJ2-1; 9 nucleotides match TRBD1. Germline lookup yields CDR1 MNHNS and CDR2 SASEGT. The CDR3 is made up of 13 amino acids. V shed 6 bases, J shed 4 bases, and the junction held 1 base outside the gene matches.

J is TRBJ2-3 and V is TRBV20-1; TRBD2 aligns across 10 bases. The CDR3 loop spans 15 amino acids. Germline V lookup: CDR1 DFQATT, CDR2 SNEGSKA (reference sequence). The ends lost 3 bases at V and 5 bases at J; junction bases unmatched: 8. CDR3 DNA sequence: TGCAGTGCTAGGGCCCCGGGACTAGCGATAGATACGCAGTATTTT. It is translated as CSARAPGLAIDTQYF.

The DNA of the CDR3 is TGTGCCAGCAGGGACACCAGCTTCGCGATACACAATGAGCAGTTCTTC. Its translation: CASRDTSFAIHNEQFF. This rearrangement joins TRBV6-1 to TRBJ2-1, with D maybe TRBD1 (5 bases). Germline CDR1 reads MNHNS; CDR2 reads SASEGT. The CDR3 contains 16 residues. V lost 6 bases to trimming and J lost 5 bases, with 20 bases between them.

This clonotype occurred a few times. The V call is TRBV18, the J call TRBJ2-1; tentatively, D is TRBD2 (6 bases). V was clipped by 3 bases and J by 10 bases, with 22 bases between them. Germline V lookup: CDR1 KGHSH, CDR2 LQKENI. The CDR3 has 16 residues. The DNA of the CDR3 is TGTGCCAGCTCACCGACCGGGACGAAAAACCGGGGGGAGCAGTTCTTC. It specifies CASSPTGTKNRGEQFF.

This chain connects TRBV10-3 to TRBJ2-1, with 13 nucleotides matching TRBD2. This CDR3 spans 16 amino acids. The V segment lost 8 bases and the J segment 7 bases; nucleotides outside the gene matches: 11. Germline V gives CDR1 ENHRY, CDR2 SYGVKD. CDR3 nucleotides: TGTGCCATCGGGAGGGGGGGGACTAGCGGGGTGAATGAGCAGTTCTTC. Residues: CAIGRGGTSGVNEQFF.

The CDR3 loop reads CASSLQEGNEQFF. CDR3 bases: TGTGCCAGCAGTTTACAAGAAGGCAATGAGCAGTTCTTC. The chain has TRBV12-3 or TRBV12-4 and TRBJ2-1; no clear D. The CDR3 consists of 13 residues. Trimming shortened V by 2 bases and J by 6 bases, and 8 bases separated the two germline ends.

This clonotype has only a few counts. DNA of the CDR3: TGTGCCACCAGTGACTTCACAGGGGGCCTATACAATGAGCAGTTCTTC. The encoded protein is CATSDFTGGLYNEQFF. V and J are TRBV24-1 and TRBJ2-1, with 9 bases aligning to TRBD1. The CDR3 consists of 16 residues. Germline-derived CDR1 and CDR2 are KGHDR and SFDVKD. J gave up 4 bases and V 4 bases, and 7 bases lay outside the gene matches.

The chain recombines TRBV10-3 with TRBJ2-7; TRBD2 agrees at 12 bases. This CDR3 region has 15 residues. J was trimmed by 1 base and V by 6 bases; bases with no gene match: 4. In germline, CDR1 is ENHRY, CDR2 SYGVKD. The CDR3 here is CAIRKTSGSSYEQYF. The CDR3 DNA sequence: TGTGCCATCAGGAAGACTAGCGGGAGTTCCTACGAGCAGTACTTC.

V usage is TRBV4-1 and J usage is TRBJ2-3; TRBD2 might be the D (5 bases). Trimming removed 2 bases at V and 3 bases at J, with 12 bases between. The CDR3 is 15 amino acids. Germline-derived CDR1 and CDR2 are MGHRA and YSYEKL. CDR3 protein: CASSQLASVTDTQYF. In nucleotides, the CDR3 is TGCGCCAGCAGCCAACTAGCTAGTGTTACAGATACGCAGTATTTT.

The J gene is TRBJ2-1, the V gene TRBV7-9; 9 nucleotides match TRBD2. The J segment lost 9 bases and the V segment lost 8 bases, leaving 14 bases of the junction unmatched. This CDR3 region has 15 residues. The germline V gene encodes CDR1 SEHNR and CDR2 FQNEAQ (reference sequence). The CDR3 DNA is TGTGCCAGCTTGGTGGCGGCGGGAGGGCCAAGTGAGCAGTTCTTC. It translates to CASLVAAGGPSEQFF.

V usage is TRBV5-1 and J usage is TRBJ1-1; the D is unclear. There are 13 residues in the CDR3. With 4 bases removed from V and 3 bases from J, the gap between germline ends came to 10 bases. Germline V CDR1 and CDR2: SGHRS, YFSETQ. The CDR3 here is CASSPYGDTEAFF. Here the CDR3 DNA reads TGCGCCAGCAGCCCCTATGGGGACACTGAAGCTTTCTTT. Variable domain in full (rest from reference TRBV5-1 and TRBJ1-1): KAGVTQTPRYLIKTRGQQVTLSCSPISGHRSVSWYQQTPGQGLQFLFEYFSETQRNKGNFPGRFSGRQFSNSRSEMNVSTLELGDSALYLCASSPYGDTEAFFGQGTRLTVV.

J is TRBJ2-7 and V is TRBV4-1; D remains ambiguous. The CDR3 sequence is 17 residues long. CDR1 and CDR2 from the germline V gene are MGHRA and YSYEKL. Trimming took 0 bases from V and 2 from J, leaving 17 bases between them. The CDR3: CASSQEGLSARTYEQYF. CDR3 in DNA: TGCGCCAGCAGCCAAGAAGGGTTGAGCGCCCGCACCTACGAGCAGTACTTC.

The chain is built from TRBV5-1 and TRBJ2-5, with TRBD2 matching over 9 bases. CDR3 length: 14 residues. The germline V gene encodes CDR1 SGHRS and CDR2 YFSETQ. J gave up 5 bases and V 1 base, and 3 bases lay outside the gene matches. CDR3 sequence: CASSLSAGGETQYF. Written as DNA, the CDR3 is TGCGCCAGCAGCTTGTCGGCGGGAGGGGAGACCCAGTACTTC.

The gene calls are TRBV28 and TRBJ1-1; TRBD1 matches at 10 bases. There are 15 residues in the CDR3. Trimming took 7 bases from V and 5 from J; bases not matched to a gene: 10. Per the germline V gene, CDR1 is MDHEN and CDR2 is SYDVKM. The CDR3 is CASIPPLDRGTEAFF. CDR3 nucleotide sequence: TGTGCCAGCATCCCCCCATTGGACAGGGGGACTGAAGCTTTCTTT.

This clonotype was seen more than once but under ten times. V is TRBV3-1 and J is TRBJ1-2, with no clear D. Germline-derived CDR1 and CDR2 are LGHDT and YNNKEL (reference sequence). The CDR3 contains 13 residues. V lost 4 bases and J 4 bases, leaving 10 bases between the germline ends. CDR3 coding DNA: TGTGCCAGCAGCCGGGAGGGTAGCTATGGCTACACCTTC. As protein: CASSREGSYGYTF.

The chain links TRBV29-1 to TRBJ2-1; a weak D match, TRBD2 (7 bases). The CDR3 spans 14 residues. The germline V gene has CDR1 SQVTM and CDR2 ANQGSEA. Trimming took 4 bases from V and 1 from J, leaving 11 bases between them. This CDR3 reads CSVVRGGSYNEQFF. CDR3 coding DNA: TGCAGCGTTGTAAGGGGGGGGTCCTACAATGAGCAGTTCTTC.

This clonotype came up a few times. The chain couples TRBV20-1 to TRBJ1-2; TRBD1 might be the D (5 bases). The V end was cut by 1 base, the J end by 7 bases, with 10 bases between. The CDR3 length is 12 residues. Germline V gene lookup returns CDR1 DFQATT and CDR2 SNEGSKA (reference sequence). The CDR3 protein is CSARAHGAGYTF. The CDR3 nucleotides read TGCAGTGCTAGAGCTCATGGGGCTGGCTACACCTTC.

A few counts support this clonotype. The chain's CDR3 is CASSLVLTSGQETQYF. DNA for the CDR3: TGCGCCAGCAGCTTGGTCCTGACTAGCGGCCAAGAGACCCAGTACTTC. This chain joins TRBV5-1 and TRBJ2-5; 9 bases match TRBD2. Looked up from germline, CDR1 is SGHRS and CDR2 is YFSETQ. Trimming took 0 bases from V and 1 from J; bases not matched to a gene: 4. This CDR3 has 16 residues. The variable domain in full, completed from reference TRBV5-1 and TRBJ2-5, reads KAGVTQTPRYLIKTRGQQVTLSCSPISGHRSVSWYQQTPGQGLQFLFEYFSETQRNKGNFPGRFSGRQFSNSRSEMNVSTLELGDSALYLCASSLVLTSGQETQYFGPGTRLLVL.

The chain recombines TRBV29-1 with TRBJ2-1; 11 bases align to TRBD2. CDR1 and CDR2 from the germline V gene are SQVTM and ANQGSEA. The J segment lost 1 base and the V segment lost 4 bases, leaving 0 bases of the junction unmatched. CDR3 length equals 14 residues. CDR3 region: CSVASGRSYNEQFF. CDR3 coding DNA: TGCAGCGTTGCTAGCGGGAGGTCCTACAATGAGCAGTTCTTC.

This clonotype was detected only a few times. V gene TRBV11-1 combines with J gene TRBJ2-7; TRBD2 agrees at 12 bases. The CDR3 totals 19 residues. The germline V gene encodes CDR1 SGHAT and CDR2 FQDESV (reference sequence). Losses at the gene ends were 4 bases for V and 0 bases for J; bases not matched to a gene: 13. The chain's CDR3 is CASSSYPWTSGTYSYEQYF. CDR3 in DNA: TGTGCCAGCAGCTCGTATCCGTGGACTAGCGGGACATACTCCTACGAGCAGTACTTC. The full variable domain, in which reference TRBV11-1 and TRBJ2-7 provide the parts outside the CDR3, is EAEVAQSPRYKITEKSQAVAFWCDPISGHATLYWYRQILGQGPELLVQFQDESVVDDSQLPKDRFSAERLKGVDSTLKIQPAELGDSAMYLCASSSYPWTSGTYSYEQYFGPGTRLTVT.

The sample holds a few counts of this clonotype. The V gene is TRBV6-5, the J gene TRBJ2-1; 7 bases are shared with TRBD2. Germline assignment: CDR1 MNHEY and CDR2 SVGAGI. Losses at the gene ends were 4 bases for V and 9 bases for J; bases not matched to a gene: 12. This CDR3 is 15 amino acids long. The CDR3 is CASSSPRGSTFEQFF. The CDR3 DNA reads TGTGCCAGCAGTTCTCCCCGCGGGAGTACTTTTGAGCAGTTCTTC.

This chain connects TRBV4-1 to TRBJ2-5, with TRBD2 matching 9 bases. J lost 7 bases, V lost 2 bases, and 11 bases had no gene match. This CDR3 spans 16 amino acids. Germline CDR1 is MGHRA and CDR2 is YSYEKL. CDR3 region: CASSQPASGGPGTQYF. The CDR3 DNA is TGCGCCAGCAGCCAACCTGCGAGCGGGGGGCCCGGGACCCAGTACTTC.

This clonotype was counted only a few times. The chain joins TRBV5-1 to TRBJ2-5; D unresolved. This CDR3 contains 14 residues. V was shortened by 1 base and J by 3 bases, with 10 bases between the two germline ends. CDR1 is SGHRS and CDR2 is YFSETQ in the germline V gene. This CDR3 reads CASSLSSVEETQYF. The CDR3, as DNA: TGCGCCAGCAGCTTGTCCAGCGTAGAAGAGACCCAGTACTTC.

This clonotype has a handful of counts. The chain recombines TRBV4-1 with TRBJ2-3; 10 nucleotides align to TRBD2. The CDR3 extends over 17 amino acids. Unmatched junction bases numbered 10, after V lost 4 bases and J lost 3 bases. Germline CDR1 and CDR2: MGHRA and YSYEKL. The chain's CDR3 is CASSPRSGRAGTDTQYF. Written as DNA, the CDR3 is TGCGCCAGCAGCCCTCGGAGCGGGAGGGCCGGGACAGATACGCAGTATTTT.

This clonotype has just a few counts. The rearrangement uses TRBV7-9 and TRBJ1-6; no reliable D call. The CDR3 covers 14 residues. Germline-derived CDR1 and CDR2 are SEHNR and FQNEAQ (reference sequence). Trimming pared 4 bases from V and 7 bases from J, leaving 11 bases between. CDR3 in DNA: TGTGCCAGCAGCTACCTAGAGGCGAATTCACCCCTCCACTTT. Translation gives CASSYLEANSPLHF.

Many counts were recorded for this clonotype. The chain couples TRBV4-2 to TRBJ2-3; TRBD2 might be the D (6 bases). Germline CDR1 LGHNA, CDR2 YNFKEQ. The CDR3 extends over 14 amino acids. The V gene lost 1 base and the J gene lost 5 bases, with 10 bases spanning the gap. This CDR3 reads CASSQGLVGDTQYF. The DNA of the CDR3 is TGTGCCAGCAGCCAAGGACTAGTCGGAGATACGCAGTATTTT.

The gene calls are TRBV5-1 and TRBJ2-1; the D gene is possibly TRBD2 (5 bases). V lost 3 bases and J lost 5, with 15 bases in between. CDR3 length: 15 residues. Germline loops: CDR1 SGHRS, CDR2 YFSETQ. The CDR3: CASSSGLFEDNEQFF. The CDR3 nucleotides are TGCGCCAGCAGCTCCGGACTTTTTGAGGACAATGAGCAGTTCTTC.

The rearrangement links TRBV7-9 to TRBJ2-1, with 7 bases that match TRBD2. The junction had 8 bases not matched to a gene; V was cut back by 3 bases and J by 6 bases. Germline CDR1 and CDR2: SEHNR and FQNEAQ (reference sequence). This CDR3 comprises 15 residues. The CDR3 region is CASSFIASGSNEQFF. The CDR3 DNA sequence: TGTGCCAGCAGCTTTATTGCTAGCGGCTCCAATGAGCAGTTCTTC.